The clone carrying this TCR beta chain has only a few counts. Its antigen is unknown. V lost 0 bases to trimming and J lost 9 bases, with 14 bases between them. The CDR3 spans 13 residues. The germline V gene encodes CDR1 DFQATT and CDR2 SNEGSKA (reference sequence). Researchers used the Oncomine TCR Beta short-read assay to sequence DNA from cultured CD4+ T cells. Extraction of genomic DNA was performed on cultured CD4+ T cells. TCRdb called the PCR reads again in MiXCR, with one record for every CDR3 protein. The table records about 16,000 distinct CDR3 sequences, approximately 57% of them present only once. This sample is drawn from a study of vaccination and CD4 T cells after COVID-19. Study as a whole: Overlapping peptides of the spike proteins of SARS-CoV-2, HCoV-NL63, HCoV-OC43 and HCoV-229E were used for cell stimulation. Cultures serving as controls received a peptide pool (CEFX or HIV-1 Nef) or no peptide.

As to treatment: approximately nine-day PBMC culture with coronavirus spike peptide pools or control peptides (ViraFEST assay). When roughly ten days of culture had elapsed, CD4+ T cells were isolated by negative selection. The sequence was obtained from a human donor who had recovered from COVID-19. The chain joins TRBV20-1 to TRBJ1-2; perhaps TRBD1 as D (6 bases). Sequenced material: CD4+ T cells from blood, cultured in vitro. CDR3 amino acids: CSARDQAGVSYTF. CDR3 nucleotides: TGCAGTGCTAGAGATCAAGCAGGGGTTAGCTACACCTTC.